This is a list of T cell receptor beta chains from one sample in a study of CXCR3-negative and CXCR3-positive naive CD8 T cells. No DNA is given; TCRdb re-called the 5' RACE reads and lists each CDR3 protein once. The ten top clones account for nearly 0.5%, within a sample of about 150,000 distinct CDR3 sequences. Sequenced sample: naive CXCR3+ CD8+ T cells from blood. All receptors derive from a human donor in good health. Some clones in this sample may be carry-over from other donors' samples. The CDR3 runs from the conserved cysteine through the conserved F or W. The order of the fields is V gene, J gene, CDR3 protein.

TRBV4-1	TRBJ2-2	CASSQGAAGVTGELFF
TRBV28	TRBJ2-3	CASSLLSLPDTQYF
TRBV24-1	TRBJ2-1	CATSETAFRDRVNEQFF
TRBV6-2/TRBV6-3	TRBJ1-1	CASSYSGTLNTEAFF
TRBV4-3	TRBJ2-7	CATSQERTNEQYF
TRBV7-2	TRBJ1-2	CASSDTGFGYTF
TRBV29-1	TRBJ2-7	CSVEDSRFSGEQYF
TRBV7-2	TRBJ2-7	CASSSSGADYYEQYF
TRBV20-1	TRBJ2-7	CSASQAPERSSYEQYF
TRBV27	TRBJ2-7	CASSRNPSGLEQYF
TRBV12-5	TRBJ2-1	CASGFGRFEQFF
TRBV28	TRBJ2-7	CASSFRVSRGGYEQYF
TRBV6-5	TRBJ2-1	CASSYSGTGNEQFF
TRBV19	TRBJ1-5	CASADHSNQPQHF
TRBV27	TRBJ2-1	CASSPDRYNEQFF
TRBV29-1	TRBJ2-1	CSVVGTLSYDEQFF
TRBV7-2	TRBJ2-5	CASRLLAEETQYF
TRBV3-1	TRBJ2-5	CASSQFRSDGQETQYF
TRBV29-1	TRBJ2-3	CSVEDLGAGRGTDTQYF
TRBV6-6	TRBJ2-7	CASSLPSEVYEQYF
TRBV7-9	TRBJ1-1	CASSSDRVVAFF
TRBV7-9	TRBJ2-3	CASSPYTGDSTDTQYF
TRBV19	TRBJ2-7	CASRSGRAYEQYF
TRBV13	TRBJ2-1	CASSLGGQGDEQFF
TRBV28	TRBJ1-2	CASSSRGRGGGYTF
TRBV29-1	TRBJ2-7	CSVGGTGRYTYEQYF
TRBV4-2	TRBJ2-7	CASSQDPAGSYEQYF
TRBV4-2	TRBJ2-2	CASSQAQGDGELFF
TRBV5-5	TRBJ2-2	CACREVTGELFF
TRBV28	TRBJ2-1	CASSLGLNSYNEQFF
TRBV11-3	TRBJ1-5	CASSFCRDSYSNQPQHF
TRBV19	TRBJ1-1	CASSISQAPVEAFF
TRBV12-3/TRBV12-4	TRBJ2-1	CASSLWSGEQFF
TRBV7-9	TRBJ1-1	CASSLGGGRNTEAFF
TRBV3-1	TRBJ2-5	CASSQYSGGPGETQYF
TRBV11-3	TRBJ2-1	CASSLDGGRVAAYNEQFF
TRBV5-6	TRBJ2-7	CASSLGHRTSGYYEQYF
TRBV7-9	TRBJ1-1	CASSLGLTEAFF
TRBV20-1	TRBJ2-7	CSASDRGKSYEQYF
TRBV7-9	TRBJ2-1	CASSYIAGLNNEQFF
TRBV5-1	TRBJ1-2	CASRPDRVSGYTF
TRBV6-5	TRBJ2-2	CASYLGWGPGTGELFF
TRBV2	TRBJ2-1	CASRVTSYNEQFF
TRBV15	TRBJ2-5	CATSSRGHQETQYF
TRBV4-3	TRBJ2-7	CASSQDWTGTYEQYF